Listed below are T cell receptor beta chains from one sample, sequenced in a study of CD8 T cells in Susac syndrome. Using its own MiXCR run on the immunoSEQ multiplex PCR reads, TCRdb lists one record per CDR3 protein. Here the sample spans about 300,000 distinct CDR3 sequences, over 75% being singletons. The sequenced material came from CD8+ T cells from PBMCs. The receptors were sampled from a human donor with multiple sclerosis. CDR3s include the opening cysteine and the closing phenylalanine or tryptophan. A D gene is named only where the DNA matches it firmly. Size is omitted from some rows. Given values are once, few, many or a class for expanded clones.

>TRBJ2-3|-|TRBD2|TRBV6-2/TRBV6-3
CASSYGTSGTNLNTQYF
TGTGCCAGCAGTTACGGGACTAGCGGGACTAATCTAAATACGCAGTATTTT
>TRBJ2-7|once|TRBD1|TRBV7-9
CASSSDYTDRPYEQYF
TGTGCCAGCAGCTCAGATTACACGGACAGGCCCTACGAGCAGTACTTC
>TRBJ2-1|few|TRBD1|TRBV28
CASSWTGAYNEQFF
TGTGCCAGCAGTTGGACAGGGGCCTACAATGAGCAGTTCTTC
>TRBJ2-7|-|TRBD1|TRBV7-9
CASSFPRGQGLYYEQYF
TGTGCCAGCAGCTTTCCCCGGGGACAGGGGCTCTACTACGAGCAGTACTTC
>TRBJ2-7|-|TRBD1|TRBV7-6
CASSQLPSGGSYEQYF
TGTGCCAGCAGCCAACTCCCGTCAGGGGGTTCCTACGAGCAGTACTTC
>TRBJ1-5|-|-|TRBV15
CATSREAGSRNQPQHF
TGTGCCACCAGCAGAGAGGCAGGGAGTCGCAATCAGCCCCAGCATTTT
>TRBJ2-1|-|TRBD2|TRBV27
CASSTGTSGSNEQFF
TGTGCCAGCAGTACGGGGACTAGCGGGAGCAATGAGCAGTTCTTC
>TRBJ1-2|-|-|TRBV6-5
CASSSVGYGYTF
TGTGCCAGCAGTTCCGTAGGCTATGGCTACACCTTC
>TRBJ2-1|-|TRBD2|TRBV28
CASTLLGTRTDEQFF
TGTGCCAGCACCTTACTCGGGACTAGAACCGATGAGCAGTTCTTC
>TRBJ1-2|-|-|TRBV27
CASSTGTYYGYTF
TGTGCCAGCAGTACCGGGACTTACTATGGCTACACCTTC
>TRBJ2-7|-|-|TRBV6-2/TRBV6-3
CASSYGARAYEQYF
TGTGCCAGCAGTTACGGGGCCAGGGCCTACGAGCAGTACTTC
>TRBJ2-3|-|-|TRBV6-6
CASSSSPEAGTDTQYF
TGTGCCAGCAGTTCCTCTCCCGAGGCAGGCACAGATACGCAGTATTTT
>TRBJ2-7|once|TRBD2|TRBV4-3
CASSQDTGGLAGVEQYF
TGCGCCAGCAGCCAAGATACGGGGGGACTAGCGGGAGTAGAGCAGTACTTC
>TRBJ2-1|once|-|TRBV6-2/TRBV6-3
CAGGGAGMKNEQFF
TGTGCCGGAGGGGGAGCAGGGATGAAGAATGAGCAGTTCTTC
>TRBJ2-7|-|-|TRBV12-3/TRBV12-4
CASSLGQGTLGQYF
TGTGCCAGCAGTTTAGGTCAGGGTACACTCGGGCAGTACTTC
>TRBJ2-1|few|TRBD2|TRBV7-9
CASSLAASGYLYNEQFF
TGTGCCAGCAGCTTAGCGGCTAGCGGGTACCTATACAATGAGCAGTTCTTC
>TRBJ2-7|-|TRBD1|TRBV11-2
CASSPGGTGPFEQYF
TGTGCCAGCAGCCCCGGGGGGACAGGGCCTTTTGAGCAGTACTTC
>TRBJ2-4|few|-|TRBV27
CASSTLAKNIQYF
TGTGCCAGCAGTACCCTAGCCAAAAACATTCAGTACTTC
>TRBJ2-2|-|-|TRBV9
CASNNYRTAYTGELFF
TGTGCCAGCAACAATTATCGGACGGCCTACACCGGGGAGCTGTTTTTT
>TRBJ1-5|once|-|TRBV27
CATDPFPGGSNQPQHF
TGTGCCACCGACCCTTTCCCTGGAGGAAGCAATCAGCCCCAGCATTTT
>TRBJ2-1|-|TRBD2|TRBV14
CASSHPRSLGGNEQFF
TGTGCCAGCAGCCACCCACGGTCCCTCGGGGGGAATGAGCAGTTCTTC
>TRBJ2-1|-|TRBD2|TRBV27
CASSPRLAGTNEQFF
TGTGCCAGCAGTCCGCGACTAGCGGGTACCAATGAGCAGTTCTTC
>TRBJ2-1|once|-|TRBV4-3
CASSPLARHNEQFF
TGCGCCAGCAGCCCCCTTGCTAGACACAATGAGCAGTTCTTC
>TRBJ2-3|-|TRBD2|TRBV5-4
CASSNLAGGSDTQYF
TGTGCCAGCAGCAACCTAGCGGGAGGGTCCGATACGCAGTATTTT
>TRBJ2-7|-|-|TRBV10-3
CAIGTIITPYEQYF
TGTGCCATCGGCACAATCATAACCCCCTACGAGCAGTACTTC
>TRBJ1-5|-|-|TRBV19
CASTGAGQPQHF
TGTGCCAGTACAGGGGCGGGTCAGCCCCAGCATTTT
>TRBJ1-2|-|-|TRBV12-3/TRBV12-4
CASSLHPGPSGGYTF
TGTGCCAGCAGTTTACACCCCGGACCTTCGGGAGGCTACACCTTC
>TRBJ1-1|-|-|TRBV27
CASSASPQGGTEAFF
TGTGCCAGCAGCGCTTCCCCACAGGGAGGTACTGAAGCTTTCTTT
>TRBJ2-1|-|TRBD2|TRBV27
CATTPGTSGFNEQFF
TGTGCCACCACACCTGGGACTAGCGGGTTCAATGAGCAGTTCTTC
>TRBJ2-5|-|TRBD2|TRBV13
CASSARTSGYQETQYF
TGTGCCAGCAGCGCTAGGACTAGCGGATACCAAGAGACCCAGTACTTC
>TRBJ2-7|-|TRBD2|TRBV4-2
CASSQDGGFSFAEQYF
TGTGCCAGCAGCCAAGACGGGGGGTTCTCTTTCGCCGAGCAGTACTTC
>TRBJ2-7|-|-|TRBV12-3/TRBV12-4
CASSLGGVIDEQYF
TGTGCCAGCAGTTTAGGGGGAGTCATCGACGAGCAGTACTTC
>TRBJ2-7|-|-|TRBV30
CAWSVSTYEQYF
TGTGCCTGGAGTGTCAGTACCTACGAGCAGTACTTC
>TRBJ2-1|-|TRBD2|TRBV20-1
CSASVAGGPFEQFF
TGCAGTGCTAGCGTCGCGGGAGGGCCCTTTGAGCAGTTCTTC
>TRBJ2-7|-|-|TRBV28
CASSFRGVSSYEQYF
TGTGCCAGCAGTTTCAGGGGAGTGTCCTCCTACGAGCAGTACTTC
>TRBJ2-1|-|TRBD2|TRBV11-2
CASSRGAGTRGDEQFF
TGTGCCAGCAGCCGAGGGGCCGGGACTAGGGGCGATGAGCAGTTCTTC
>TRBJ1-1|-|-|TRBV7-8
CASSLDAATEAFF
TGTGCCAGCAGCTTAGACGCGGCTACTGAAGCTTTCTTT
>TRBJ1-1|-|-|TRBV30
CAWSPVNTEAFF
TGTGCCTGGAGTCCGGTGAACACTGAAGCTTTCTTT
>TRBJ2-1|-|TRBD2|TRBV9
CASSEKREGRPNERFF
TGTGCCAGCAGCGAGAAACGGGAGGGCCGTCCCAATGAGCGTTTCTTC
>TRBJ1-1|-|-|TRBV30
CAWSGGIQAFF
TGTGCCTGGAGCGGGGGAATTCAAGCTTTCTTT
>TRBJ2-1|-|TRBD2|TRBV9
CASSVDLAGEEWRYNEQFF
TGTGCCAGCAGCGTAGACCTAGCGGGAGAGGAGTGGCGCTACAATGAGCAGTTCTTC
>TRBJ2-2|-|TRBD2|TRBV6-5
CASSYSHLTSGRSGELFF
TGTGCCAGCAGTTACTCCCACCTGACTAGCGGGAGATCCGGGGAGCTGTTTTTT
>TRBJ1-4|-|-|TRBV6-5
CASSYVGTNEKLFF
TGTGCCAGCAGTTACGTGGGGACTAATGAAAAACTGTTTTTT
>TRBJ2-7|few|-|TRBV19
CASSIGENYEQYF
TGTGCCAGTAGTATCGGAGAAAACTACGAGCAGTACTTC
>TRBJ2-7|-|-|TRBV28
CASSLRYEQYF
TGTGCCAGCAGTTTACGGTACGAGCAGTACTTC
>TRBJ1-1|few|-|TRBV4-3
CASSQWKNTEAFF
TGCGCCAGCAGCCAGTGGAAGAACACTGAAGCTTTCTTT
>TRBJ1-2|-|-|TRBV14
CASSQVSGIAYGYTF
TGTGCCAGCAGCCAAGTTTCAGGGATAGCCTATGGCTACACCTTC
>TRBJ2-1|-|TRBD1|TRBV6-5
CASSSRDRDYNEQFF
TGTGCCAGCAGTTCCCGGGACAGAGACTACAATGAGCAGTTCTTC
>TRBJ1-4|-|-|TRBV11-2
CASSVGRTYNEKLFF
TGTGCCAGCAGCGTAGGACGGACCTATAATGAAAAACTGTTTTTT
>TRBJ2-3|-|-|TRBV30
CAWSPLTRETDTQYF
TGTGCCTGGAGTCCGCTAACGAGGGAGACAGATACGCAGTATTTT
>TRBJ2-5|-|TRBD2|TRBV9
CASSAGVTSGVPQETQYF
TGTGCCAGCAGCGCCGGAGTGACTAGCGGAGTTCCCCAAGAGACCCAGTACTTC
>TRBJ2-1|-|-|TRBV6-5
CASSYSGNEQFF
TGTGCCAGCAGTTACTCTGGCAATGAGCAGTTCTTC
>TRBJ1-1|-|-|TRBV6-5
CASSYSRGAGGGQLNTEAFF
TGTGCCAGCAGTTACTCGAGGGGGGCAGGCGGGGGACAACTGAACACTGAAGCTTTCTTT
>TRBJ1-2|once|-|TRBV6-6
CASRTDPPTTFTF
TGTGCCAGCAGAACCGACCCCCCGACCACTTTCACCTTC
>TRBJ2-5|-|-|TRBV7-6
CASSLVVEEETQYF
TGTGCCAGCAGCTTAGTTGTGGAGGAAGAGACCCAGTACTTC
>TRBJ1-2|-|TRBD1|TRBV3-1
CASSQGMTGPYGYTF
TGTGCCAGCAGCCAAGGAATGACAGGGCCCTATGGCTACACCTTC
>TRBJ2-7|-|TRBD2|TRBV3-1
CASSQEMDLRGSHEQYF
TGTGCCAGCAGCCAAGAGATGGACCTTCGCGGGAGCCACGAGCAGTACTTC
>TRBJ2-7|few|-|TRBV24-1
CATAWQGSYF
TGTGCCACCGCCTGGCAGGGGTCTTACTTC
>TRBJ2-7|-|-|TRBV5-6
CASSPPTQPAYEQYF
TGTGCCAGCAGCCCCCCTACTCAGCCTGCTTACGAGCAGTACTTC
>TRBJ2-7|few|TRBD2|TRBV4-1
CASSQVELAGGDEQYF
TGCGCCAGCAGCCAAGTAGAACTAGCGGGAGGGGACGAGCAGTACTTC